The next 29 T cell receptor beta chains were all read from a single sample in a study of T cell changes during pregnancy in multiple sclerosis. Assay used: immunoSEQ multiplex PCR; TCRdb lists only in-frame clones, some missing. The sample holds over 50,000 clones, 85% to 90% seen once. This material consisted of peripheral blood, taken in the first trimester of pregnancy. These receptors all come from a female donor in good health, enrolled as a control in a pregnancy study.

The chain combines TRBV9 with TRBJ2-2; D gene ambiguous. The CDR3 covers 16 residues. Between the trimmed V and J ends, which lost 3 bases and 8 bases, there was a span of 20 bases. Germline V lookup: CDR1 SGDLS, CDR2 YYNGEE. CDR3 amino acids: CASSATQAQGVGELFF. The CDR3 coding sequence is TGTGCCAGCAGCGCAACCCAGGCTCAAGGCGTAGGGGAGCTGTTTTTT.

The V call is TRBV7-2, the J call TRBJ2-7, with D possibly TRBD2 on 5 matching bases. The length of the CDR3 is 13 residues. Germline V gene data show CDR1 as SGHTA and CDR2 as FQGNSA. Trimming left V 4 bases short and J 2 bases short, with 9 bases between. CDR3 in amino acids: CASSSSGAYEQYF. CDR3 in DNA: TGTGCCAGCAGCTCGTCCGGGGCCTACGAGCAGTACTTC.

The chain combines TRBV5-4 with TRBJ2-3; maybe TRBD2 (6 bases). Trimming took 9 bases from V and 3 from J, leaving 17 bases between them. The CDR3 has 14 amino acids. Germline V gene lookup returns CDR1 SGHNT and CDR2 YYREEE (reference sequence). The CDR3 spells CAIILDYGTDTQYF. CDR3 DNA sequence: TGTGCCATCATACTGGACTATGGGACAGATACGCAGTATTTT. The variable domain in full, completed from reference TRBV5-4 and TRBJ2-3, reads ETGVTQSPTHLIKTRGQQVTLRCSSQSGHNTVSWYQQALGQGPQFIFQYYREEENGRGNFPPRFSGLQFPNYSSELNVNALELDDSALYLCAIILDYGTDTQYFGPGTRLTVL.

The V and J genes are TRBV21-1 and TRBJ2-5; TRBD1 is the table's D call, not checked against the DNA. TRBV21-1 is shown as a pseudogene. The CDR3 is made up of 12 amino acids. The CDR3 region has the DNA TGTGCCAGCCCAGGGTATGACGGGACCCAGTACTTC. Its protein is CASPGYDGTQYF.

The chain joins TRBV6-5 to TRBJ1-6; D may be TRBD1 (6 bases). Deletions cut 7 bases from V and 7 bases from J, with 17 bases between. Per germline, CDR1 MNHEY and CDR2 SVGAGI. CDR3 length: 15 amino acids. CDR3 bases: TGTGCCAGCACCCAATACGGGCAGGGGAATTCACCCCTCCACTTT. Translated, it gives CASTQYGQGNSPLHF.

J is TRBJ2-3 and V is TRBV7-9; TRBD2 matches at 14 bases. Trimming cost V 7 bases and J 5 bases; bases outside gene matches: 8. Germline V CDR1 and CDR2: SEHNR, FQNEAQ (reference sequence). This CDR3 has 16 residues. In nucleotides, the CDR3 is TGTGCCAGCACCCGACTAGCGGGGGGGCCTCAAGATACGCAGTATTTT. Its protein product is CASTRLAGGPQDTQYF.

This clone was found once. The chain joins TRBV27 to TRBJ1-2; tentative D call: TRBD1 (5 bases). The CDR3 loop spans 13 amino acids. Per germline, CDR1 MNHEY and CDR2 SMNVEV (reference sequence). V gave up 3 bases and J gave up 5 bases, with 10 bases separating them. The CDR3 loop is CASSLRRGYGYTF. CDR3 DNA sequence: TGTGCCAGCAGTTTGCGAAGGGGATATGGCTACACCTTC.

This chain connects TRBV29-1 to TRBJ1-1; D unresolved. Trimming removed 4 bases at V and 1 base at J, with 7 bases between. Germline CDR1 is SQVTM and CDR2 is ANQGSEA. The CDR3 covers 12 residues. In DNA, the CDR3 is TGCAGCGTTGGGGCCAGGAACACTGAAGCTTTCTTT. Translated: CSVGARNTEAFF.

The chain is built from TRBV21-1 and TRBJ2-7; whether TRBD2, the table's D call, matches the DNA was not checked. TRBV21-1 is labeled a pseudogene. The CDR3 has 14 amino acids. The CDR3 DNA reads as TGTGCCAGCAGCCCCCGCGTGCCCAACTACGAGCAGTACTTC. Translation gives CASSPRVPNYEQYF.

V gene TRBV28 combines with J gene TRBJ2-3, with 10 bases matching TRBD1. Germline V gene sequence: CDR1 MDHEN, CDR2 SYDVKM. V trimming: 5 bases; J trimming: 13 bases; junction bases outside the gene matches: 15. This CDR3 is 15 amino acids long. The DNA for the CDR3 is TGTGCCAGCAGTACTTGGACAGGGGGAAATGCAAGGGAGTATTTT. Translated, it gives CASSTWTGGNAREYF.

The gene calls are TRBV6-1 and TRBJ1-3; D remains unclear. Germline loops: CDR1 MNHNS, CDR2 SASEGT. V was cut by 2 bases and J by 0 bases, with 8 bases left in between. CDR3 length: 15 residues. CDR3 loop: CASSEYLVSGNTIYF. The CDR3, as DNA: TGTGCCAGCAGTGAATACTTGGTCTCTGGAAACACCATATATTTT.

This clone has a handful of counts. The rearrangement uses TRBV9 and TRBJ1-1; D is unclear. V was trimmed by 0 bases and J by 0 bases, leaving 6 bases between them. The CDR3 runs to 14 residues. Germline V gives CDR1 SGDLS, CDR2 YYNGEE. The DNA of the CDR3 is TGTGCCAGCAGCGTAGCTACGGTGAACACTGAAGCTTTCTTT. The encoded protein is CASSVATVNTEAFF.

The CDR3 region has the DNA TGTGCCAGCAGTGGGATGACGAGACAGGGAAGGTTAGGGGACACAGATACGCAGTATTTT. This translates into CASSGMTRQGRLGDTDTQYF. The chain carries TRBV6-1 and TRBJ2-3; 7 nucleotides align to TRBD1. The CDR3 runs to 20 residues. V dropped 4 bases and J dropped 2; count of bases not matched to a gene: 21. Germline CDR1 and CDR2: MNHNS and SASEGT.

The chain combines TRBV7-9 with TRBJ1-2; maybe TRBD1 (5 bases). The CDR3 has 14 amino acids. V gave up 1 base and J gave up 8 bases, with 14 bases separating them. The germline V gene encodes CDR1 SEHNR and CDR2 FQNEAQ (reference sequence). CDR3 amino acids: CASSLGSGSDGYTF. The CDR3 region has the DNA TGTGCCAGCAGCTTAGGGTCAGGGTCCGACGGCTACACCTTC. The variable domain in full, with the rest retrieved from reference TRBV7-9 and TRBJ1-2, is DTGVSQNPRHKITKRGQNVTFRCDPISEHNRLYWYRQTLGQGPEFLTYFQNEAQLEKSRLLSDRFSAERPKGSFSTLEIQRTEQGDSAMYLCASSLGSGSDGYTFGSGTRLTVV.

The chain recombines TRBV25-1 with TRBJ2-7; TRBD2 agrees at 7 bases. J gave up 0 bases and V 4 bases, and 6 bases lay outside the gene matches. CDR1 is MGHDK and CDR2 is SYGVNS in the germline V gene. The CDR3 sequence is 15 residues long. This chain's CDR3 is CASSGLSGNSYEQYF. The CDR3 DNA is TGTGCCAGCAGTGGCCTAAGCGGGAACTCCTACGAGCAGTACTTC.

V is TRBV5-6 and J is TRBJ1-1, with D possibly being TRBD1 (6 bases). This CDR3 region has 16 residues. The germline V gene has CDR1 SGHDT and CDR2 YYEEEE. V was trimmed by 0 bases and J by 6 bases, leaving 18 bases between them. Here the CDR3 reads CASSLVVVWGRAEAFF. CDR3 bases: TGTGCCAGCAGCTTGGTGGTGGTGTGGGGGCGGGCTGAAGCTTTCTTT.

DNA of the CDR3: TGCGCCAGCAGCCAGACCGGGACTAGCGGGGGGGTGTATGAGCAGTTCTTC. Its protein is CASSQTGTSGGVYEQFF. This rearrangement joins TRBV4-1 to TRBJ2-1; 16 bases fit TRBD2. V was clipped by 3 bases and J by 8 bases; unmatched bases: 7. Per germline, CDR1 MGHRA and CDR2 YSYEKL. CDR3 length equals 17 residues.

The V and J genes are TRBV29-1 and TRBJ2-1, with 9 bases aligning to TRBD1. Germline CDR1 reads SQVTM; CDR2 reads ANQGSEA. The V and J ends lost 7 bases and 4 bases, in that order; junction bases with no gene match: 14. The CDR3 sequence is 16 residues long. The CDR3 bases are TGCAGCGCCGAATCCCAGCAGGGACAGGGTTACAATGAGCAGTTCTTC. Translated: CSAESQQGQGYNEQFF.

The chain recombines TRBV7-8 with TRBJ1-2, with D unclear. The V and J ends lost 5 bases and 4 bases respectively, with 11 bases between them. This CDR3 has 13 amino acids. Germline CDR1 SGHVS, CDR2 FQNEAQ. The CDR3 region has the DNA TGTGCCAGCAGCCCCGGTAAGCCCTATGGCTACACCTTC. Translating gives CASSPGKPYGYTF.

The rearrangement uses TRBV6-6 and TRBJ2-1; 7 nucleotides agree with TRBD1. Germline V gives CDR1 MNHNY, CDR2 SVGAGI (reference sequence). Losses at the gene ends were 4 bases for V and 5 bases for J; bases not matched to a gene: 5. CDR3 length: 14 amino acids. CDR3 sequence (DNA): TGTGCCAGCAGTTCAGGGGGTATGAACAATGAGCAGTTCTTC. Translating it yields CASSSGGMNNEQFF.

The chain couples TRBV6-1 to TRBJ2-5; 9 bases match TRBD1. V was clipped by 6 bases and J by 5 bases; unmatched bases: 10. Germline CDR1 MNHNS, CDR2 SASEGT. The CDR3 has 15 residues. CDR3: CASSPGQGIGETQYF. In DNA form, the CDR3 reads TGTGCCAGCAGCCCGGGACAGGGAATCGGCGAGACCCAGTACTTC.

In this sample, this clone turned up a few times. The V call is TRBV9, the J call TRBJ1-1; weak D call: TRBD1 (6 bases). V was shortened by 2 bases and J by 1 base, with 12 bases between the two germline ends. The CDR3 extends over 15 amino acids. Germline-derived CDR1 and CDR2 are SGDLS and YYNGEE. The CDR3 region is CASSVELQGNTEAFF. The CDR3 DNA sequence: TGTGCCAGCAGCGTCGAATTACAGGGGAACACTGAAGCTTTCTTT.

This clone was detected only a few times. The chain uses TRBV19 and TRBJ1-1; D is undetermined. Trimming shortened V by 6 bases and J by 4 bases, and 12 bases separated the two germline ends. Germline V gene lookup returns CDR1 LNHDA and CDR2 SQIVND (reference sequence). This CDR3 is built from 13 residues. DNA of the CDR3: TGTGCCAGTAGCTTCGGAGGGTCCACTGAAGCTTTCTTT. Its translation is CASSFGGSTEAFF.

The chain combines TRBV10-3 with TRBJ2-3, with 9 positions matching TRBD2. In germline, CDR1 is ENHRY, CDR2 SYGVKD. The CDR3 spans 17 residues. V lost 0 bases to trimming and J lost 4 bases; unmatched junction nucleotides: 8. The CDR3 here is CAISESADSGGADTQYF. DNA for the CDR3: TGTGCCATCAGTGAGTCCGCGGATAGCGGGGGCGCAGATACGCAGTATTTT.

This clone turned up a few times. The chain recombines TRBV15 with TRBJ1-3, with 9 bases identical to TRBD1. Germline CDR1 and CDR2: LNHNV and YYDKDF (reference sequence). The CDR3 runs 15 residues. The V gene end was trimmed by 4 bases and the J gene end by 5 bases; junction bases not matched to a gene: 6. The CDR3 DNA reads TGTGCCACCAGCACAGGGACAGGGAAGAGAAACACCATATATTTT. Translating it yields CATSTGTGKRNTIYF. The entire variable domain, with the rest obtained from reference TRBV15 and TRBJ1-3, is as follows: DAMVIQNPRYQVTQFGKPVTLSCSQTLNHNVMYWYQQKSSQAPKLLFHYYDKDFNNEADTPDNFQSRRPNTSFCFLDIRSPGLGDTAMYLCATSTGTGKRNTIYFGEGSWLTVV.

This clone was found once. V usage is TRBV5-1 and J usage is TRBJ2-3, with D unclear. CDR1 is SGHRS, CDR2 YFSETQ, per germline. The CDR3 runs to 14 residues. V lost 4 bases and J lost 2, with 11 bases in between. The DNA for the CDR3 is TGCGCCAGCAGCCCGCAGGCTTTCACAGATACGCAGTATTTT. This codes for CASSPQAFTDTQYF.

The V gene is TRBV7-3, the J gene TRBJ1-1; the match to TRBD1 covers 7 bases. In germline, CDR1 is SGHTA, CDR2 FQGTGA. This CDR3 region has 15 residues. The junction had 2 bases not matched to a gene; V was cut back by 0 bases and J by 1 base. The CDR3 region has the DNA TGTGCCAGCAGCTTAACGGGACAGCAGAACACTGAAGCTTTCTTT. It codes for CASSLTGQQNTEAFF.

The table lists this clone with a few counts. The chain is built from TRBV5-1 and TRBJ1-6; 7 nucleotides align to TRBD1. This CDR3 is 15 amino acids long. V lost 4 bases to trimming and J lost 1 base; unmatched junction nucleotides: 2. The germline V gene encodes CDR1 SGHRS and CDR2 YFSETQ. The CDR3 sequence is CASSPGQSYNSPLHF. DNA for the CDR3: TGCGCCAGCAGCCCGGGACAGTCCTATAATTCACCCCTCCACTTT.

The genes are TRBV4-3 and TRBJ2-2, with TRBD1 as a possible D gene (6 bases). This CDR3 is 17 amino acids long. Germline V gene data show CDR1 as LGHNA and CDR2 as YSLEER. Trimming pared 3 bases from V and 8 bases from J, leaving 22 bases between. The CDR3 DNA reads as TGCGCCAGCAGCCACCTCGGGACAAAGCCGCTTCCAGGGGAGCTGTTTTTT. This codes for CASSHLGTKPLPGELFF.